These 29 T cell receptor beta chains came from one sample sequenced in a study of low-dose radiotherapy and immunotherapy resistance in tumors. This sample's time point: after trial treatment. As to treatment: LDRT plus nivolumab, ipilimumab, low-dose cyclophosphamide and aspirin (RACIN trial). TRAV- and TRBV-specific primers, spanning alpha and beta chains, primed first-strand cDNA. TCR amplification ran roughly 20 PCR cycles using constant-region and V-primer adapter primers. TCRdb re-analysed the reads in MiXCR, keeping a single row per CDR3 protein. The repertoire holds 30,000 to 45,000 distinct CDR3 sequences, with around 20% as singletons. The specimen comprised PBMCs, sampled after low-dose radiotherapy plus immunotherapy. The receptor set was obtained from a female donor with ovarian cancer.

The V call is TRBV5-1, the J call TRBJ2-7; TRBD2 is a possible D gene (5 bases). CDR1 is SGHRS and CDR2 is YFSETQ in the germline V gene. This CDR3 has 15 residues. The V end lost 2 bases, the J end lost 4 bases, and 16 bases lay between the germline ends. CDR3 coding DNA: TGCGCCAGCAGCTTCCTCTTCGGGCTAGCTTACGAGCAGTACTTC. It codes for CASSFLFGLAYEQYF.

V and J are TRBV9 and TRBJ2-3; the match to TRBD1 covers 8 bases. The length of the CDR3 is 16 residues. V lost 0 bases and J lost 4; bases outside the gene matches: 7. Germline CDR1 is SGDLS and CDR2 is YYNGEE. CDR3 nucleotide sequence: TGTGCCAGCAGCGTAGTGGGGACAGGACTATCAGATACGCAGTATTTT. This sequence encodes CASSVVGTGLSDTQYF. Full variable domain (outside the CDR3, taken from reference TRBV9 and TRBJ2-3): DSGVTQTPKHLITATGQRVTLRCSPRSGDLSVYWYQQSLDQGLQFLIQYYNGEERAKGNILERFSAQQFPDLHSELNLSSLELGDSALYFCASSVVGTGLSDTQYFGPGTRLTVL.

In this sample, this clonotype turned up once. The chain is built from TRBV6-1 and TRBJ2-7, with 11 positions matching TRBD2. This CDR3 spans 15 amino acids. Germline V lookup: CDR1 MNHNS, CDR2 SASEGT. The CDR3 DNA follows: TGTGGGGTGGGTAAAACTAGCGGGGGATCCTACGAGCAGTACTTC. Protein product: CGVGKTSGGSYEQYF.

This clonotype was seen repeatedly, ten times or more. The chain combines TRBV25-1 with TRBJ2-1; 7 bases agree with TRBD2. CDR3 size: 16 residues. CDR1 is MGHDK and CDR2 is SYGVNS in the germline V gene. V lost 4 bases and J lost 2; bases outside the gene matches: 8. As DNA, the CDR3 is TGTGCCAGCAGTGTAATACGAGCGGGAACCTACAATGAGCAGTTCTTC. It translates to CASSVIRAGTYNEQFF.

The table lists this clonotype with many counts. The chain combines TRBV12-3 or TRBV12-4 with TRBJ2-1; D possibly matches TRBD1 or TRBD2 (5 bases each). The CDR3 runs 14 residues. V was cut by 6 bases and J by 5 bases, with 14 bases left in between. As DNA, the CDR3 is TGTGCCAGCAGAGGCAGCGGACAACACAATGAGCAGTTCTTC. This codes for CASRGSGQHNEQFF.

This clonotype has a count of ten or more. The rearrangement joins TRBV6-5 to TRBJ1-6; maybe TRBD1 (6 bases). Germline lookup yields CDR1 MNHEY and CDR2 SVGAGI. Trimming removed 6 bases at V and 0 bases at J, with 15 bases between. The CDR3 loop spans 17 amino acids. CDR3 loop: CASSRGLYYSYNSPLHF. DNA for the CDR3: TGTGCCAGCAGCAGGGGTTTGTACTACTCCTATAATTCACCCCTCCACTTT.

This chain connects TRBV5-1 to TRBJ2-1; 7 nucleotides match TRBD2. CDR1 SGHRS and CDR2 YFSETQ come from the germline V gene. The V segment lost 0 bases and the J segment 5 bases; nucleotides outside the gene matches: 5. The CDR3 has 15 residues. The CDR3 coding sequence is TGCGCCAGCAGCTTGGGCGGGAGATGGGACAATGAGCAGTTCTTC. It codes for CASSLGGRWDNEQFF.

The table lists this clonotype with many counts. The chain uses TRBV25-1 and TRBJ2-7; tentatively, D is TRBD2 (6 bases). V was pared by 6 bases and J by 1 base, with 7 bases between. The CDR3 loop spans 12 amino acids. Germline CDR1 reads MGHDK; CDR2 reads SYGVNS. CDR3 DNA sequence: TGTGCCAGCAGCGGGAGTTCCTACGAGCAGTACTTC. Its translation: CASSGSSYEQYF.

This clonotype appeared a single time. A far more abundant clone sits one base away, making this likely a read error. The rearrangement links TRBV6-5 to TRBJ2-7, with TRBD1 matching 8 bases. Trimming removed 5 bases from V and 7 bases from J; junction bases left unmatched: 16. This CDR3 contains 16 residues. Per germline, CDR1 MNHEY and CDR2 SVGAGI. CDR3 sequence: CASSEIQGVAYNEQYF. CDR3 DNA sequence: TGTGCCAGCAGTGAAATACAGGGGGTCGCCTACAATGAGCAGTACTTC.

This clonotype is categorized as medium-sized (0.01 to 0.1%). The rearrangement uses TRBV29-1 and TRBJ1-5, with a possible D match to TRBD1 (5 bases). Trimming took 6 bases from V and 3 from J, leaving 9 bases between them. The germline V gene encodes CDR1 SQVTM and CDR2 ANQGSEA. This CDR3 comprises 12 residues. The CDR3 here is CSVAGSNQPQHF. The CDR3 DNA reads TGCAGCGTGGCAGGGTCCAATCAGCCCCAGCATTTT.

This clonotype was recorded many times. The chain couples TRBV12-3 or TRBV12-4 to TRBJ2-7, with a tentative D call TRBD1 (6 bases). CDR3 length equals 15 residues. The V end lost 3 bases, the J end lost 6 bases, and 18 bases lay between the germline ends. CDR3 in DNA: TGTGCCAGCAGTTTCATAAACCAGGGGCAAAGCGAGCAGTACTTC. Its protein product is CASSFINQGQSEQYF.

In its sample, this clonotype was seen many times. This sequence joins TRBV28 and TRBJ2-3; 10 bases fit TRBD2. The CDR3 runs to 14 residues. V was clipped by 5 bases and J by 5 bases; unmatched bases: 4. CDR1 MDHEN and CDR2 SYDVKM come from the germline V gene. In DNA, the CDR3 is TGTGCCAGCAGTCTAGCGGGAGTGATAGATACGCAGTATTTT. It yields the protein CASSLAGVIDTQYF.

This clonotype was seen at least ten times. The J gene is TRBJ1-2, the V gene TRBV5-1; TRBD1 might be the D (6 bases). Germline V CDR1 and CDR2: SGHRS, YFSETQ. The CDR3 sequence is 14 residues long. The V and J ends lost 0 bases and 6 bases respectively, with 12 bases between them. The CDR3 here is CASSLAGGRDGYTF. The CDR3 DNA is TGCGCCAGCAGCTTGGCCGGGGGCAGGGATGGCTACACCTTC.

This clonotype was detected ten times or more. The J gene is TRBJ2-1, the V gene TRBV13; D tentatively fits TRBD1 or TRBD2 (6 bases each). The germline CDR1 and CDR2 sequences are PRHDT and FYEKMQ (reference sequence). V was pared by 1 base and J by 3 bases, with 13 bases between. The CDR3 has 16 residues. This CDR3 reads CASSLEGGVIYNEQFF. As DNA, the CDR3 is TGTGCCAGCAGCTTAGAGGGGGGCGTTATCTACAATGAGCAGTTCTTC.

A word on this clonotype: Given a far larger clone just one base away, this is likely a sequencing read error. The CDR3 end shows no conserved phenylalanine or tryptophan, and so a read error is likely. The chain recombines TRBV28 with TRBJ2-5; 9 nucleotides match TRBD2. The DNA matches TRBJ2-7 better at its end, which makes the J call doubtful. This CDR3 contains 14 residues. Germline values: CDR1 MDHEN, CDR2 SYDVKM. CDR3 nucleotides: TGTGCCAGCAGTTTAGCGGGAGGGCCCTACGAGCAGTACATC. Its translation: CASSLAGGPYEQYI.

The table lists this clonotype with a count of one. The CDR3 loop reads CASRGPSGTEAFF. The CDR3, as DNA: TGTGCCAGCAGGGGCCCTTCGGGCACTGAAGCTTTCTTT. The chain links TRBV28 to TRBJ1-1; D remains unclear. The CDR3 consists of 13 residues. V was trimmed by 6 bases and J by 4 bases, leaving 12 bases between them. CDR1 and CDR2 from the germline V gene are MDHEN and SYDVKM.

V is TRBV28 and J is TRBJ2-1, with 7 nucleotides matching TRBD2. This CDR3 has 16 amino acids. Germline V CDR1 and CDR2: MDHEN, SYDVKM. Unmatched junction bases numbered 10, after V lost 1 base and J lost 7 bases. In DNA form, the CDR3 reads TGTGCCAGCAGTTTATACGGGGGGAGGTTTTGGAATGAGCAGTTCTTC. It is translated as CASSLYGGRFWNEQFF.

This clonotype was observed at least ten times. This rearrangement joins TRBV6-5 to TRBJ2-2, with D possibly called TRBD1 or TRBD2 (5 bases each). The CDR3 extends over 15 amino acids. Germline CDR1 reads MNHEY; CDR2 reads SVGAGI. Between the trimmed V and J ends, which lost 3 bases and 5 bases, there was a span of 13 bases. In nucleotides, the CDR3 is TGTGCCAGCAGTTATGGGACCCTGACTACCGGGGAGCTGTTTTTT. Translation gives CASSYGTLTTGELFF.

This clonotype has ten or more counts. The chain couples TRBV10-3 to TRBJ2-3; D is perhaps TRBD2 (6 bases). This CDR3 has 13 residues. With 0 bases removed from V and 8 bases from J, the gap between germline ends came to 9 bases. In germline, CDR1 is ENHRY, CDR2 SYGVKD. CDR3 sequence: CAISESRGFTQYF. The CDR3 nucleotides are TGTGCCATCAGTGAGTCACGGGGGTTTACGCAGTATTTT.

This clonotype occurred many times. V and J are TRBV2 and TRBJ2-2; 11 bases are shared with TRBD1. The CDR3 is 15 amino acids. V was pared by 8 bases and J by 3 bases, with 5 bases of the junction left unmatched. CDR1 SNHLY and CDR2 FYNNEI come from the germline V gene. The CDR3 region has the DNA TGTGCCAGCGCCCGGGACAGGGGGTACACCGGGGAGCTGTTTTTT. As protein: CASARDRGYTGELFF. The full variable domain, its missing parts supplied by reference TRBV2 and TRBJ2-2, is EPEVTQTPSHQVTQMGQEVILRCVPISNHLYFYWYRQILGQKVEFLVSFYNNEISEKSEIFDDQFSVERPDGSNFTLKIRSTKLEDSAMYFCASARDRGYTGELFFGEGSRLTVL.

This clonotype was seen repeatedly, ten times or more. This rearrangement joins TRBV28 to TRBJ1-6, with 10 positions matching TRBD1. Trimming at V came to 7 bases and at J to 4 bases, leaving 4 bases not matched to a gene. Germline V CDR1 and CDR2: MDHEN, SYDVKM. CDR3 length: 15 amino acids. The CDR3, as DNA: TGTGCCAGCAAATCGGACAGGGGGTATAATTCACCCCTCCACTTT. Translation gives CASKSDRGYNSPLHF.

At least ten counts were recorded for this clonotype. This sequence joins TRBV2 and TRBJ1-5; 9 positions agree with TRBD1. V shed 6 bases and J 6 bases; nucleotides not matched to a gene: 3. This CDR3 comprises 13 residues. Per the germline V gene, CDR1 is SNHLY and CDR2 is FYNNEI. CDR3 DNA: TGTGCCAGCAGCGCGACAGGGGGTCAGCCCCAGCATTTT. Its protein is CASSATGGQPQHF. Using reference TRBV2 and TRBJ1-5 for the parts outside the CDR3, the full variable domain is EPEVTQTPSHQVTQMGQEVILRCVPISNHLYFYWYRQILGQKVEFLVSFYNNEISEKSEIFDDQFSVERPDGSNFTLKIRSTKLEDSAMYFCASSATGGQPQHFGDGTRLSIL.

The table lists this clonotype with a few counts. Written as DNA, the CDR3 is TGTGCCAGCAGTTTAAATCCTAGCGAGGAGACCCAGTACTTC. Translating it yields CASSLNPSEETQYF. The chain links TRBV12-3 or TRBV12-4 to TRBJ2-5; maybe TRBD2 (6 bases). The CDR3 covers 14 residues. Trimming shortened V by 2 bases and J by 5 bases, and 12 bases separated the two germline ends.

This clonotype appeared many times. The chain uses TRBV12-3 or TRBV12-4 and TRBJ2-3; D remains ambiguous. Trimming left V 2 bases short and J 6 bases short, with 9 bases between. There are 13 residues in the CDR3. CDR3: CASSLWVQDTQYF. The DNA for the CDR3 is TGTGCCAGCAGTTTATGGGTGCAGGATACGCAGTATTTT.

This clonotype was detected ten times or more. The V call is TRBV3-1, the J call TRBJ2-3; 9 positions match TRBD2. CDR1 and CDR2 (germline): LGHDT, YNNKEL (reference sequence). The CDR3 runs 18 residues. J was trimmed by 0 bases and V by 1 base; bases with no gene match: 8. CDR3: CASSQVGERGASTDTQYF. The CDR3 region has the DNA TGTGCCAGCAGCCAAGTGGGTGAGCGGGGGGCTAGCACAGATACGCAGTATTTT.

This clonotype was seen at least ten times. V is TRBV10-3 and J is TRBJ1-5, with 11 bases identical to TRBD1. CDR1 and CDR2 from the germline V gene are ENHRY and SYGVKD. This CDR3 is 17 amino acids long. Trimming removed 7 bases from V and 0 bases from J; junction bases left unmatched: 8. In DNA, the CDR3 is TGTGCCATCATAAGGGACAGGGGGGGATATAGCAATCAGCCCCAGCATTTT. As protein: CAIIRDRGGYSNQPQHF.

Turning to this clonotype: One base separates it from a far larger clone, so it is likely a read error. The V and J genes are TRBV7-9 and TRBJ2-4, with a possible D match to TRBD1 (5 bases). Trimming cost V 4 bases and J 13 bases, with 17 bases left between them. The germline V gene encodes CDR1 SEHNR and CDR2 FQNEAQ (reference sequence). This CDR3 has 13 amino acids. CDR3 sequence: CASSSLRVNEQYF. The CDR3, as DNA: TGTGCCAGCAGCTCACTCAGGGTTAATGAGCAGTACTTC.

Ten or more counts support this clonotype. CDR3 nucleotide sequence: TGCGCCAGCAGCCCCGGGGACAGGGCTCTCTCTTCTTCTCTTGAGCAGTACTTC. Its protein is CASSPGDRALSSSLEQYF. This sequence joins TRBV5-1 and TRBJ2-7; 9 nucleotides agree with TRBD1. Germline V CDR1 and CDR2: SGHRS, YFSETQ. The CDR3 has 18 amino acids. Trimming removed 4 bases from V and 7 bases from J; junction bases left unmatched: 21.

Many counts were recorded for this clonotype. The gene calls are TRBV10-3 and TRBJ1-6, with 10 bases fitting TRBD1. Germline V gene data show CDR1 as ENHRY and CDR2 as SYGVKD. The CDR3 is made up of 14 amino acids. J gave up 5 bases and V 6 bases, and 1 base lay outside the gene matches. As DNA, the CDR3 is TGTGCCATCAGAGGACAGGGGGATAATTCACCCCTCCACTTT. It specifies CAIRGQGDNSPLHF.